The clone carrying this T cell receptor beta chain has just a few counts. The data are from a study of T cells in Graves' hyperthyroidism and ophthalmopathy. Researchers amplified the TCR beta CDR3 regions from RNA transcripts. Initially, a first-round RT-PCR of the TCR CDR3 employed the HTBI primer set. TCRdb fed the multiplex PCR reads into MiXCR, producing one record per CDR3 protein. In the table there are 300,000 to 450,000 distinct CDR3 sequences, around 25% of which are singletons. V was trimmed by 4 bases and J by 0 bases, leaving 11 bases between them. The CDR3 runs to 14 residues. CDR1 and CDR2 (germline): SGHRS, YFSETQ.

Sequenced material: blood. This TCR was recovered from a man aged 45 to 65 with Graves' hyperthyroidism. The chain has TRBV5-1 and TRBJ2-7, with D tentatively TRBD2 (7 bases). CDR3: CASSSGTFSYEQYF. The DNA of the CDR3 is TGCGCCAGCAGCAGCGGGACATTCTCCTACGAGCAGTACTTC. Supplemented by reference TRBV5-1 and TRBJ2-7, the full variable domain reads KAGVTQTPRYLIKTRGQQVTLSCSPISGHRSVSWYQQTPGQGLQFLFEYFSETQRNKGNFPGRFSGRQFSNSRSEMNVSTLELGDSALYLCASSSGTFSYEQYFGPGTRLTVT.